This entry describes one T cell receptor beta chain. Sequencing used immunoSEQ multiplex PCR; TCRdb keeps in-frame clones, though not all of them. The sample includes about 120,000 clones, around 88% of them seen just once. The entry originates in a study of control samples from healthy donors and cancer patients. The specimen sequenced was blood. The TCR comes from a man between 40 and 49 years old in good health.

CDR3 residues: CASSHGQNNQPQHF. The CDR3 DNA reads as TGTGCCAGCAGTCACGGACAGAACAATCAGCCCCAGCATTTT. The gene calls are TRBV7-9 and TRBJ1-5, with a tentative D call TRBD1 (6 bases). The V gene lost 6 bases and the J gene lost 3 bases, with 12 bases spanning the gap. CDR3 size: 14 residues. CDR1 is SEHNR and CDR2 is FQNEAQ in the germline V gene (reference sequence).